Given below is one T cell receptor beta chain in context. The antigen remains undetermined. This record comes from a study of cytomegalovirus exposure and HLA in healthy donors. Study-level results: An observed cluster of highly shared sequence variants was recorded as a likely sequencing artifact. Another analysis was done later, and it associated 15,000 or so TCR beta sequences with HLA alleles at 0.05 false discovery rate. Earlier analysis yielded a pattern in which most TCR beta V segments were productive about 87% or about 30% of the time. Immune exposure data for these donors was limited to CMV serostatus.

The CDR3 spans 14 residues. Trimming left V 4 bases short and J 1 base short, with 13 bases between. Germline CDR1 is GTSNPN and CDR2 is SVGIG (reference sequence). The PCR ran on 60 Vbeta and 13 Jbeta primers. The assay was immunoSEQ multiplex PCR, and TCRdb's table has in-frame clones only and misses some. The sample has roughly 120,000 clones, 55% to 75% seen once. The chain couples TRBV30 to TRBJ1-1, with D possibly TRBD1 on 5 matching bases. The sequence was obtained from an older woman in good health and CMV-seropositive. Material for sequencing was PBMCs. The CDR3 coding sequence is TGTGCCTGGACAGGGATACTATCGAACACTGAAGCTTTCTTT. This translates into CAWTGILSNTEAFF.